Described below is a single TCR beta chain sequence and its context. Antigen unknown. The sample belongs to a study of cytomegalovirus exposure and HLA in healthy donors. Findings and limits, study-wide: Later on, an analysis found that several of the most significant clusters appeared to be linked to common viral pathogens, which included parvovirus B19.

PCR used 60 Vbeta primers and 13 Jbeta primers. Sequenced by immunoSEQ multiplex PCR; TCRdb stores in-frame clones only, minus some. The data show some 85,000 clones, about 80% seen once. From germline, CDR1 is SGDLS and CDR2 YYNGEE. Trimming shortened V by 4 bases and J by 0 bases, and 17 bases separated the two germline ends. This CDR3 is 16 amino acids long. Sequencing was performed on PBMCs. This sequence was found in a male donor in good health and CMV-seronegative. The gene calls are TRBV9 and TRBJ2-7; TRBD2 is a possible D gene (6 bases). CDR3 DNA: TGTGCCAGCAGCTACCACCGGGACTCCCACTCCTACGAGCAGTACTTC. It yields the protein CASSYHRDSHSYEQYF.